Described below is a single TCR beta chain sequence and its context. Using immunoSEQ multiplex PCR, the repertoire was profiled, and TCRdb retains in-frame clones only, with some absent. The sample records about 260,000 clones, approximately 91% being singletons. CDR1 SEHNR and CDR2 FQNEAQ come from the germline V gene (reference sequence). V gave up 6 bases and J gave up 2 bases, with 13 bases separating them. This CDR3 is built from 15 residues. This specimen comes from a study of blood T cell repertoires in COVID-19. The receptor was isolated from a young adult with COVID-19, enrolled during active disease. Sequencing was done on a sample of peripheral blood. The chain joins TRBV7-9 to TRBJ2-2, with D possibly matching TRBD1 (5 bases). CDR3 DNA: TGTGCCAGCAGGTTTGGGGCCCTTAACACCGGGGAGCTGTTTTTT. Amino acid sequence: CASRFGALNTGELFF.